Listed below are T cell receptor beta chains from one sample, sequenced in a study of T cells in Graves' hyperthyroidism and ophthalmopathy. TCRdb called the multiplex PCR reads again in MiXCR, with one record for every CDR3 protein. The sample includes 800,000 or so distinct CDR3 sequences, about two fifths seen only once; the top ten take approximately 8.7%. Sequenced: blood. The receptors come from a man younger than 30 with Graves' hyperthyroidism. The CDR3 runs from the conserved cysteine through the conserved F or W. The order of the fields is J gene, V gene, clone size, CDR3 protein. Where a row states a size, it is once, few, many or the class of an expanded clone; other rows omit it.

>TRBJ1-5|TRBV7-8|.
CASSFTLGGVRAYEHF
>TRBJ2-5|TRBV20-1|few
CSASSGRRQETQYF
>TRBJ2-2|TRBV29-1|.
CSVEGVGFGELFF
>TRBJ2-7|TRBV29-1|few
CSEGHEQYF
>TRBJ1-6|TRBV7-9|.
CASSQEDRGSSPLHF
>TRBJ2-5|TRBV4-2|few
CASSPRAGKGPYQETQYF
>TRBJ1-1|TRBV15|many
CATSRGRLSKNTEAFF
>TRBJ1-1|TRBV7-9|many
CASTQQGTAKAFF
>TRBJ2-7|TRBV20-1|.
CSARSGTRRTLYEQYF
>TRBJ2-7|TRBV7-2|.
CASSPPGTSGIHEQYF
>TRBJ2-7|TRBV12-3/TRBV12-4|.
CASSFYFEEQYF
>TRBJ1-4|TRBV19|.
CASSPRDTRNKKLFF
>TRBJ2-7|TRBV5-1|many
CASSPRASGSGYEQYF
>TRBJ2-6|TRBV5-1|.
CASSADRTDSGANVLTF
>TRBJ2-5|TRBV13|.
CASRFPGELEETQYF
>TRBJ1-2|TRBV7-2|.
CASSFFGTGDPNYGYTF
>TRBJ2-5|TRBV10-3|.
CAIRGRGSEGEQVTQYF
>TRBJ1-1|TRBV7-9|many
CASSLGGHQNTEAFF
>TRBJ1-1|TRBV2|.
CASTLEGGGNTEAFF
>TRBJ2-7|TRBV28|.
CASSRPGTAAYEQYF
>TRBJ2-7|TRBV20-1|few
CSARDLRETEQYF
>TRBJ2-7|TRBV5-6|.
CASSLGLRAGGPYEQYF
>TRBJ1-5|TRBV25-1|many
CASSDGSDYSNQPQHF
>TRBJ2-7|TRBV12-3/TRBV12-4|.
CASSLAGGPGYEQYF
>TRBJ1-1|TRBV7-9|many
CASSFGQANTEAFF
>TRBJ1-5|TRBV24-1|many
CATSDSAGGRGSNQPQHF
>TRBJ1-1|TRBV10-3|.
CASSHGQQISSTEAFF
>TRBJ2-2|TRBV6-1|.
CASSDSGLTGELFF
>TRBJ1-1|TRBV7-2|.
CASSQLLSPTEAFF
>TRBJ2-5|TRBV6-5|.
CASSYSWGAQETQYF
>TRBJ1-2|TRBV5-6|.
CASSLRQGALSGYTF
>TRBJ2-7|TRBV25-1|.
CASSQGPRDRGLYEQYF
>TRBJ2-5|TRBV25-1|many
CASSEGAGRETQYF
>TRBJ1-5|TRBV10-3|.
CATGTGSYNQPQHF
>TRBJ1-2|TRBV19|many
CASSMEQGAASYGYTF
>TRBJ2-7|TRBV2|many
CASSESGFSYEQYF
>TRBJ1-4|TRBV11-2|few
CASSSVGVGGVANEKLFF
>TRBJ1-2|TRBV19|many
CASMNQGYGYTF
>TRBJ1-1|TRBV10-3|.
CASSLFRAGGAFF
>TRBJ1-3|TRBV7-2|.
CASSRYRPGSGNTIYF
>TRBJ1-5|TRBV20-1|.
CSASQSGPQHF
>TRBJ2-7|TRBV25-1|many
CASSEYNGGTYEQYF
>TRBJ2-5|TRBV29-1|.
CSVDFATSGRIETQYF
>TRBJ2-1|TRBV11-2|.
CASSLYENNEQFF
>TRBJ1-1|TRBV13|.
CASSLPPGNTEAFF
>TRBJ2-7|TRBV29-1|many
CSVGGFNEQYF
>TRBJ2-7|TRBV29-1|many
CSVGADSYEQYF
>.|TRBV7-2|.
CASSSGEMGPYEQYF
>TRBJ1-5|TRBV2|many
CASKRGARSNQPQHF
>TRBJ2-7|TRBV10-3|many
CAISEGTGTPGSYEQYF
>TRBJ1-1|TRBV20-1|.
CSAPTTMDSEAFF
>TRBJ1-4|TRBV9|few
CASSQGEHEKLFF
>TRBJ2-3|TRBV9|few
CASSASSGGATDTQYF
>TRBJ2-7|TRBV9|.
CASSVAYQSPYEQYF
>TRBJ2-6|TRBV10-3|.
CASSQQRAPRKAGANVLTF
>TRBJ2-7|TRBV20-1|few
CSATGFGLPNEQYF
>TRBJ1-2|TRBV7-8|.
CASSSQDRFGGYTF
>TRBJ1-5|TRBV12-3/TRBV12-4|.
CASTETQTNQPQHF
>TRBJ1-5|TRBV12-3/TRBV12-4|.
CASSVGQGEGQPQHF